These T cell receptor beta chains were read from a single sample in a study of T cell changes during pregnancy in multiple sclerosis. Sequencing used immunoSEQ multiplex PCR; TCRdb keeps in-frame clones, though not all of them. This table has 35,000 to 45,000 clones, about 92% appearing once. Sequences were derived from CD8+ T cells from peripheral blood mononuclear cells, sampled in the third trimester of pregnancy. These receptor sequences come from a female donor with multiple sclerosis, enrolled in a pregnancy study. Each CDR3 is given without its conserved first and last residue.

cdr3_aa,j_call,v_call
ASRRSRGVTDTQY,TRBJ2-3,TRBV4-1
ASSPAPGAYEQY,TRBJ2-7,TRBV19
ASRGSGNTIY,TRBJ1-3,TRBV5-4
ASSYSAGGPGELF,TRBJ2-2,TRBV6-5
ATSTTSLEKLF,TRBJ1-4,TRBV15
ASSDTIQSNWYGYT,TRBJ1-2,TRBV6-4
ASSVGGGDSYNEQF,TRBJ2-1,TRBV9
ATNWEGGDQPQH,TRBJ1-5,TRBV15
ASSLMGQPQETQY,TRBJ2-5,TRBV7-6
AIRAFTGGSDEQF,TRBJ2-1,TRBV10-3
ASSLGTSGGSYEQY,TRBJ2-7,TRBV13
ASSSVDIHGYT,TRBJ1-2,TRBV13
ASSQGTGYEQY,TRBJ2-7,TRBV5-5
ASSQDPTEEQY,TRBJ2-7,TRBV4-2
ASSLDRGELF,TRBJ2-2,TRBV13
ASSHVPGGGYGYT,TRBJ1-2,TRBV4-1
ASSELGEGTYEQY,TRBJ2-7,TRBV6-1
ASSPSVGLEETQY,TRBJ2-5,TRBV9
ASSFGVNEAF,TRBJ1-1,TRBV7-8
ASSQEKGTSLYNEQF,TRBJ2-1,TRBV4-2
AWWEGGPYEQY,TRBJ2-7,TRBV30
ASSYRGQLYEQY,TRBJ2-7,TRBV6-5
ASSTPGQGKKTGELF,TRBJ2-2,TRBV4-1
ASSVTDSLRTDTQY,TRBJ2-3,TRBV9
ASSQRGKYEAF,TRBJ1-1,TRBV7-6
ASSWPSGQETQY,TRBJ2-5,TRBV7-2
ASSLWANTEAF,TRBJ1-1,TRBV7-3